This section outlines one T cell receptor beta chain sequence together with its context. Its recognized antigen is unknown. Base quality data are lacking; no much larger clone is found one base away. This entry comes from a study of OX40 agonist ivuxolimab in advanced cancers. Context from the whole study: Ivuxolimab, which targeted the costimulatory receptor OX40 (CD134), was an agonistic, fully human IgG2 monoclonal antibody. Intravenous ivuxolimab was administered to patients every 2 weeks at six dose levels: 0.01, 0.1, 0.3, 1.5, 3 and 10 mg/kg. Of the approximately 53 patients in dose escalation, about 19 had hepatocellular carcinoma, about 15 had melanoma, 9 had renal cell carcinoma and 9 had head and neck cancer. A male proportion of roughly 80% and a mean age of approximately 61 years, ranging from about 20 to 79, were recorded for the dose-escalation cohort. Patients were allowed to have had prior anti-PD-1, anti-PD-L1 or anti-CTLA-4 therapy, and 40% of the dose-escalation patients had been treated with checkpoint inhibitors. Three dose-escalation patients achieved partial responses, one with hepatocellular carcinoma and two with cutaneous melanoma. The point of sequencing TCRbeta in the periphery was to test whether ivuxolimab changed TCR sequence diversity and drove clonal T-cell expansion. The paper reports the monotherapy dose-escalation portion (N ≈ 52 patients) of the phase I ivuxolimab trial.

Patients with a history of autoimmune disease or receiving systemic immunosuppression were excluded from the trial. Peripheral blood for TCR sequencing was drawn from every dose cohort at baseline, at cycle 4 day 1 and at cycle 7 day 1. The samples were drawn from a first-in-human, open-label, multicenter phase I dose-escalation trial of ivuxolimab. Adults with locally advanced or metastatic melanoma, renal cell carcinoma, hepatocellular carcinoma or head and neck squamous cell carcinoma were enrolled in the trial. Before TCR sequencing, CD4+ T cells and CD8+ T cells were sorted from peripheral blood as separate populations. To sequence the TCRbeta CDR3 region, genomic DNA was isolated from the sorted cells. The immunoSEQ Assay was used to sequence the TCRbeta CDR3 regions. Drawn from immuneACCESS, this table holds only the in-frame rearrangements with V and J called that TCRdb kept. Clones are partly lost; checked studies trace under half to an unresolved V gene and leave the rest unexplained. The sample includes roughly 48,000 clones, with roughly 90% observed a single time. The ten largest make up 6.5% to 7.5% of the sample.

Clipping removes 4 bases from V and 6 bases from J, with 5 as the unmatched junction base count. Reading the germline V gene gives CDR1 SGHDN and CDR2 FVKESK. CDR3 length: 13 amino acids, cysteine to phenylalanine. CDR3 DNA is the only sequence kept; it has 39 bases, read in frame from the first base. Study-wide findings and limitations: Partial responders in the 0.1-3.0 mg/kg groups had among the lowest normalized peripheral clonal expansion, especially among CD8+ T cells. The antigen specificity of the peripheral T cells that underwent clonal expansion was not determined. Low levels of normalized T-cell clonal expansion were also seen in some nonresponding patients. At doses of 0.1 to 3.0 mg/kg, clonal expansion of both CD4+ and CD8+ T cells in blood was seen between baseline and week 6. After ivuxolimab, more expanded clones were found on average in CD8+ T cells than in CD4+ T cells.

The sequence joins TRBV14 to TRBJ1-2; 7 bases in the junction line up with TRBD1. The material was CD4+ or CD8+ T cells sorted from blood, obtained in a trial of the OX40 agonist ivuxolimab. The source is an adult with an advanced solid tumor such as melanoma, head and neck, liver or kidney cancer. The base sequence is TGTGCCAGCAGCCCGAGGACAGGCGATGGCTACACCTTC. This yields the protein CASSPRTGDGYTF.